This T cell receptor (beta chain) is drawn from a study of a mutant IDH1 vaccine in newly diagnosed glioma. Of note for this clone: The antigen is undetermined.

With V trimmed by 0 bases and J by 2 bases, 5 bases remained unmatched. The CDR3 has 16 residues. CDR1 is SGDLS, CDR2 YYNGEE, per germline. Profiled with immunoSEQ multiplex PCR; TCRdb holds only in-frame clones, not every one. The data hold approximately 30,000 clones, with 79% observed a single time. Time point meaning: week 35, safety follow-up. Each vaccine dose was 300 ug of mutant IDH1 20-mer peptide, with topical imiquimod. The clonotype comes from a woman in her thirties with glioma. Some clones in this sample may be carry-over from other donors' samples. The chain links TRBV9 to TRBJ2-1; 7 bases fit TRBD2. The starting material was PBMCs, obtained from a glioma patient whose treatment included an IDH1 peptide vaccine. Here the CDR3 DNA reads TGTGCCAGCAGCGTAGCAGGACTAGGGGCCTACAATGAGCAGTTCTTC. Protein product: CASSVAGLGAYNEQFF. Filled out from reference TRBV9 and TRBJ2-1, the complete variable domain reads DSGVTQTPKHLITATGQRVTLRCSPRSGDLSVYWYQQSLDQGLQFLIQYYNGEERAKGNILERFSAQQFPDLHSELNLSSLELGDSALYFCASSVAGLGAYNEQFFGPGTRLTVL.